These 26 T cell receptor beta chains originate from one sample sequenced in a study of shared clonotypes between healthy human individuals. Profiled with immunoSEQ multiplex PCR; TCRdb holds only in-frame clones, not every one. Of 2 million to 2.5 million clones detected, 90% to 97% appear once; the ten largest clones hold around 0.13%. Sequenced sample: naive CD4+ T cells sorted from blood. The subset was: CD45RA+ positively selected. All receptors derive from a man between 18 and 35 years old in good health.

Concerning this clone itself: Other DNA sequences in the same sample also yield this CDR3. The chain joins TRBV29-1 to TRBJ1-1, with no clear D. CDR3 length equals 13 residues. From germline, CDR1 is SQVTM and CDR2 ANQGSEA. The V gene lost 5 bases and the J gene lost 2 bases, with 12 bases spanning the gap. The CDR3 reads CSVSGRLNTEAFF. The DNA for the CDR3 is TGCAGCGTTAGCGGCAGACTCAACACTGAAGCTTTCTTT. The full variable domain, its missing parts supplied by reference TRBV29-1 and TRBJ1-1, is SAVISQKPSRDICQRGTSLTIQCQVDSQVTMMFWYRQQPGQSLTLIATANQGSEATYESGFVIDKFPISRPNLTFSTLTVSNMSPEDSSIYLCSVSGRLNTEAFFGQGTRLTVV.

V gene TRBV10-2 combines with J gene TRBJ1-6, with D perhaps TRBD1 (6 bases). The germline CDR1 and CDR2 sequences are WSHSY and SAAADI. The CDR3 covers 13 residues. V lost 8 bases and J lost 14, with 19 bases in between. The CDR3 DNA sequence: TGCGCCAGCCAGGACAGCGCGGAATTGACCCTCCACTTT. Residues: CASQDSAELTLHF.

The chain has TRBV7-2 and TRBJ1-1, with 8 bases that match TRBD1. In germline, CDR1 is SGHTA, CDR2 FQGNSA. This CDR3 comprises 16 residues. Losses at the gene ends were 3 bases for V and 5 bases for J; bases not matched to a gene: 11. The CDR3 coding sequence is TGTGCCAGCAGCTTTACCTGGACAGGGAAGAATACTGAAGCTTTCTTT. Amino acids: CASSFTWTGKNTEAFF.

The chain has TRBV30 and TRBJ1-3; 7 bases map to TRBD1. Per germline, CDR1 GTSNPN and CDR2 SVGIG (reference sequence). V was pared by 0 bases and J by 4 bases, with 3 bases of the junction left unmatched. This CDR3 is 14 amino acids long. CDR3 sequence (DNA): TGTGCCTGGAGTGTAACAGGGGTAGGAAACACCATATATTTT. Translation: CAWSVTGVGNTIYF.

This clone was found once. This chain uses TRBV19 with TRBJ2-7; 12 positions match TRBD2. The CDR3 extends over 15 amino acids. The junction had 11 bases not matched to a gene; V was cut back by 3 bases and J by 11 bases. From germline, CDR1 is LNHDA and CDR2 SQIVND (reference sequence). CDR3 in amino acids: CASSMTSGGLKREYF. DNA of the CDR3: TGTGCCAGTAGTATGACTAGCGGGGGCCTCAAACGGGAGTACTTC.

The chain is built from TRBV21-1 and TRBJ2-5. TRBV21-1 is labeled a pseudogene. The CDR3 covers 15 residues. CDR3 region: CASSKGDKSRETQYF. In nucleotides, the CDR3 is TGTGCCAGCAGCAAAGGGGATAAGAGTAGGGAGACCCAGTACTTC.

A word on this clone: The same CDR3 is also encoded by other DNA sequences in this sample. The rearrangement links TRBV6-5 to TRBJ2-6; unclear D gene. Looked up from germline, CDR1 is MNHEY and CDR2 is SVGAGI. Between the trimmed V and J ends, which lost 9 bases and 0 bases, there was a span of 6 bases. This CDR3 comprises 13 residues. CDR3 protein: CASRRSGANVLTF. The CDR3 bases are TGTGCCAGTCGCCGCTCTGGGGCCAACGTCCTGACTTTC.

This rearrangement joins TRBV4-3 to TRBJ2-1; D ambiguous. Trimming cost V 0 bases and J 4 bases, with 7 bases left between them. CDR1 is LGHNA, CDR2 YSLEER, per germline. The CDR3 contains 14 residues. CDR3 DNA sequence: TGCGCCAGCAGCCAAGATATGATTTACAATGAGCAGTTCTTC. It translates to CASSQDMIYNEQFF.

This chain uses TRBV29-1 with TRBJ1-2, with TRBD1 matching 7 bases. In germline, CDR1 is SQVTM, CDR2 ANQGSEA. This CDR3 contains 14 residues. With V trimmed by 7 bases and J by 5 bases, 13 bases remained unmatched. The CDR3 DNA reads as TGCAGCGCCGGCGAGGGACAGCAGATTTATGGCTACACCTTC. Its protein product is CSAGEGQQIYGYTF.

Remarks on this clone: The sample contains more than one DNA sequence encoding this CDR3. V usage is TRBV19 and J usage is TRBJ2-1, with no clear D. Germline assignment: CDR1 LNHDA and CDR2 SQIVND (reference sequence). The V end was cut by 1 base, the J end by 7 bases, with 5 bases between. The CDR3 contains 12 residues. The CDR3 nucleotides read TGTGCCAGTAGTATAGTGGGGAATGAGCAGTTCTTC. The encoded protein is CASSIVGNEQFF.

The chain combines TRBV10-1 with TRBJ2-7; no clear D. V was cut by 0 bases and J by 2 bases, with 8 bases left in between. This CDR3 contains 14 residues. Germline values: CDR1 WNHNN, CDR2 SYGVQD (reference sequence). In nucleotides, the CDR3 is TGCGCCAGCAGTGAGTCCCACAGAGCCTACGAGCAGTACTTC. Its translation is CASSESHRAYEQYF.

The V gene is TRBV19, the J gene TRBJ1-4, with 8 nucleotides matching TRBD1. Per germline, CDR1 LNHDA and CDR2 SQIVND (reference sequence). This CDR3 contains 14 residues. V was pared by 3 bases and J by 8 bases, with 5 bases of the junction left unmatched. This CDR3 reads CASSMFRGQEKLFF. CDR3 DNA sequence: TGTGCCAGTAGTATGTTCAGGGGGCAGGAAAAACTGTTTTTT. The full variable domain, with the rest looked up from reference TRBV19 and TRBJ1-4, is DGGITQSPKYLFRKEGQNVTLSCEQNLNHDAMYWYRQDPGQGLRLIYYSQIVNDFQKGDIAEGYSVSREKKESFPLTVTSAQKNPTAFYLCASSMFRGQEKLFFGSGTQLSVL.

This chain links TRBV7-9 with TRBJ1-1; TRBD1 might be the D (5 bases). V lost 5 bases and J 0 bases, leaving 13 bases between the germline ends. The CDR3 is made up of 15 amino acids. Germline V gene sequence: CDR1 SEHNR, CDR2 FQNEAQ (reference sequence). Here the CDR3 DNA reads TGTGCCAGCAGCCTCGGGACCGCCATGAACACTGAAGCTTTCTTT. It encodes CASSLGTAMNTEAFF.

The chain joins TRBV18 to TRBJ2-3; D might be TRBD1 (7 bases). Germline CDR1 is KGHSH and CDR2 is LQKENI. V dropped 0 bases and J dropped 5 bases, with 15 bases sitting between them. The CDR3 is 16 amino acids. CDR3 DNA sequence: TGTGCCAGCTCACCACCTATTGGAGGGGGCGTAGATACGCAGTATTTT. As protein: CASSPPIGGGVDTQYF.

As regards this clone: The same CDR3 is also encoded by other DNA sequences in this sample. The chain joins TRBV27 to TRBJ2-7; D uncertain. V lost 4 bases and J 3 bases, leaving 7 bases between the germline ends. The germline V gene has CDR1 MNHEY and CDR2 SMNVEV (reference sequence). This CDR3 has 12 residues. The CDR3 loop is CASSSVGYEQYF. The CDR3 region has the DNA TGTGCCAGCAGTTCAGTCGGCTACGAGCAGTACTTC.

The chain uses TRBV10-3 and TRBJ2-2; TRBD2 agrees at 7 bases. This CDR3 comprises 14 residues. V was clipped by 10 bases and J by 6 bases; unmatched bases: 11. Germline V gene data show CDR1 as ENHRY and CDR2 as SYGVKD. The CDR3 is CATGGERDPGELFF. DNA of the CDR3: TGTGCCACGGGCGGGGAGCGGGACCCCGGGGAGCTGTTTTTT.

This clone occurred a few times. V is TRBV6-5 and J is TRBJ1-1; TRBD1 might be the D (5 bases). CDR1 MNHEY and CDR2 SVGAGI come from the germline V gene. V lost 8 bases and J 1 base, leaving 5 bases between the germline ends. The CDR3 consists of 11 residues. The CDR3 DNA sequence: TGTGCCAGCCAGGGGAACACTGAAGCTTTCTTT. Translated, it gives CASQGNTEAFF.

V and J are TRBV19 and TRBJ2-3; 14 nucleotides align to TRBD2. CDR3 length: 17 residues. CDR1 LNHDA and CDR2 SQIVND come from the germline V gene (reference sequence). V shed 4 bases, J shed 5 bases, and the junction held 8 bases outside the gene matches. This CDR3 reads CASSRGLAGGLGDTQYF. The CDR3 DNA reads as TGTGCCAGTAGTAGAGGACTAGCGGGAGGATTGGGAGATACGCAGTATTTT.

Remarks on this clone: Other DNA sequences from this sample encode an identical CDR3 as well. The CDR3 spells CASSLEGLETQYF. The CDR3 nucleotides are TGCGCCAGCAGCTTGGAAGGGCTAGAGACCCAGTACTTC. This chain joins TRBV5-1 and TRBJ2-5; unclear D gene. Germline CDR1 is SGHRS and CDR2 is YFSETQ. Trimming stripped 0 bases from V and 4 bases from J, with 7 bases between. The CDR3 has 13 residues.

This clone showed up just once. J is TRBJ1-6 and V is TRBV30; D is uncertain. The CDR3 sequence is 14 residues long. The germline V and J ends were trimmed by 3 bases and 0 bases, with 6 bases remaining between them. Germline assignment: CDR1 GTSNPN and CDR2 SVGIG (reference sequence). CDR3 amino acids: CAWRGGSYNSPLHF. In DNA form, the CDR3 reads TGTGCCTGGAGGGGAGGCTCCTATAATTCACCCCTCCACTTT.

This chain uses TRBV30 with TRBJ2-5, with TRBD2 as a possible D gene (7 bases). The germline V gene has CDR1 GTSNPN and CDR2 SVGIG (reference sequence). The CDR3 runs to 15 residues. V was clipped by 3 bases and J by 5 bases, with 19 bases between them. CDR3 sequence reads: CAWRKGGRALETQYF. In DNA form, the CDR3 reads TGTGCCTGGAGGAAAGGGGGGAGGGCCTTGGAGACCCAGTACTTC. Together with reference TRBV30 and TRBJ2-5, the CDR3 gives the full variable domain: SQTIHQWPATLVQPVGSPLSLECTVEGTSNPNLYWYRQAAGRGLQLLFYSVGIGQISSEVPQNLSASRPQDRQFILSSKKLLLSDSGFYLCAWRKGGRALETQYFGPGTRLLVL.

This clone is a singleton in its sample. This chain connects TRBV6-5 to TRBJ2-7; D gene uncertain. CDR3 length: 14 residues. Trimming cost V 4 bases and J 0 bases, with 10 bases left between them. Per the germline V gene, CDR1 is MNHEY and CDR2 is SVGAGI. In DNA form, the CDR3 reads TGTGCCAGCAGTTTAGACCCGGACTCCTACGAGCAGTACTTC. Protein product: CASSLDPDSYEQYF.

The rearrangement links TRBV5-1 to TRBJ2-7, with 9 bases lining up with TRBD1. Germline trimming cut 4 bases from V and 3 bases from J; bases unmatched to any gene: 8. In germline, CDR1 is SGHRS, CDR2 YFSETQ. The CDR3 covers 15 residues. The CDR3 DNA is TGCGCCAGCAGCCCGGGACAGGGAATCGACTACGAGCAGTACTTC. It codes for CASSPGQGIDYEQYF.

The V and J genes are TRBV6-1 and TRBJ1-5; no reliable D call. There are 13 residues in the CDR3. Trimming cost V 2 bases and J 9 bases, with 11 bases left between them. Germline lookup yields CDR1 MNHNS and CDR2 SASEGT. This chain's CDR3 is CASSEYSRLPQHF. The DNA for the CDR3 is TGTGCCAGCAGTGAATATTCGAGGCTGCCCCAGCATTTT.

This chain links TRBV28 with TRBJ1-1, with TRBD1 as a possible D gene (6 bases). The CDR3 is 14 residues long. Germline lookup yields CDR1 MDHEN and CDR2 SYDVKM. V gave up 5 bases and J gave up 4 bases, with 14 bases separating them. The CDR3 nucleotides are TGTGCCAGCAGTACAGGGTTAGGTGGCACTGAAGCTTTCTTT. Protein product: CASSTGLGGTEAFF.

A note on this clone: This same CDR3 is encoded by further DNA sequences in the sample. J is TRBJ2-7 and V is TRBV5-1, with D possibly being TRBD1 (5 bases). Trimming removed 4 bases from V and 4 bases from J, with 9 bases in between. Germline V gives CDR1 SGHRS, CDR2 YFSETQ. The CDR3 consists of 12 residues. The CDR3, as DNA: TGCGCCAGCAGCACCGACAGTTACGAGCAGTACTTC. Translation: CASSTDSYEQYF.